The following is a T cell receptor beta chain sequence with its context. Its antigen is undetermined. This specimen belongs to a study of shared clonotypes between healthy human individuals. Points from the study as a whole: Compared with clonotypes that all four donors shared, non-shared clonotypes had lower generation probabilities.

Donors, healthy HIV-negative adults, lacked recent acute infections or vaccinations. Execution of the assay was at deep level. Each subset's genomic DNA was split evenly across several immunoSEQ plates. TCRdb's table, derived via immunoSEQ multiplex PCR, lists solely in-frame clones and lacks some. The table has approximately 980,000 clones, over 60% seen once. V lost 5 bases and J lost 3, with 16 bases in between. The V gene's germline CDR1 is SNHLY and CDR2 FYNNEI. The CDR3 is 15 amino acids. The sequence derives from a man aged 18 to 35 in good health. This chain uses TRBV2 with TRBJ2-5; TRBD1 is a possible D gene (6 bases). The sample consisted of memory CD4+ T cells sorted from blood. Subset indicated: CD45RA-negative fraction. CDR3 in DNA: TGTGCCAGCAGTTACGTAGGGGCAGGGGAAGAGACCCAGTACTTC. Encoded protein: CASSYVGAGEETQYF.